One and the same sample provided the 8 T cell receptor beta chains below, sequenced in a study of cytomegalovirus exposure and HLA in healthy donors. PCR employed 60 Vbeta and 13 Jbeta primers. The protocol was immunoSEQ multiplex PCR, while the TCRdb copy is restricted to in-frame clones and leaves out a portion. Of roughly 200,000 clones listed, around 79% are singletons. The sequenced sample consisted of PBMCs. Every receptor here comes from a woman between 40 and 55 years old in good health and CMV-seronegative.

J is TRBJ1-5 and V is TRBV6-5; tentatively, D is TRBD1 (6 bases). V lost 5 bases and J lost 4, with 15 bases in between. Looked up from germline, CDR1 is MNHEY and CDR2 is SVGAGI. The CDR3 is made up of 15 amino acids. CDR3 DNA: TGTGCCAGCAGTCCAACCGGGACACCTAATCAGCCCCAGCATTTT. It yields the protein CASSPTGTPNQPQHF.

The V and J genes are TRBV27 and TRBJ2-5, with a weak D call TRBD1 (5 bases). Germline V gives CDR1 MNHEY, CDR2 SMNVEV (reference sequence). The CDR3 is 14 residues long. V lost 0 bases, J lost 7 bases, and 12 bases lay in between. The CDR3 region is CASSLSKGQPTQYF. The CDR3 coding sequence is TGTGCCAGCAGTTTATCAAAGGGGCAGCCGACCCAGTACTTC.

This clone was detected a few times. The V gene is TRBV13, the J gene TRBJ1-5; D is unresolved. Germline values: CDR1 PRHDT, CDR2 FYEKMQ (reference sequence). The ends were cut back, 1 base at V and 5 bases at J, with 6 bases in the middle. The CDR3 has 13 residues. The CDR3 is CASSLAGDQPQHF. In DNA form, the CDR3 reads TGTGCCAGCAGCTTAGCAGGTGATCAGCCCCAGCATTTT. Supplemented by reference TRBV13 and TRBJ1-5, the full variable domain reads AAGVIQSPRHLIKEKRETATLKCYPIPRHDTVYWYQQGPGQDPQFLISFYEKMQSDKGSIPDRFSAQQFSDYHSELNMSSLELGDSALYFCASSLAGDQPQHFGDGTRLSIL.

V usage is TRBV6-1 and J usage is TRBJ1-1; D gene uncertain. Between the trimmed V and J ends, which lost 0 bases and 11 bases, there was a span of 10 bases. This CDR3 has 12 amino acids. Germline V gene lookup returns CDR1 MNHNS and CDR2 SASEGT. CDR3 region: CASSEARLTAFF. The CDR3 nucleotides are TGTGCCAGCAGTGAAGCGCGCCTTACCGCTTTCTTT.

The CDR3 DNA follows: TGTGCCTGGGGCGGGGCAGGAGGAAATTTTGTCACTGAAGCTTTCTTT. Protein sequence: CAWGGAGGNFVTEAFF. V usage is TRBV30 and J usage is TRBJ1-1, with D possibly matching TRBD1 (5 bases). This CDR3 spans 16 amino acids. Trimming left V 5 bases short and J 4 bases short, with 23 bases between. Germline-derived CDR1 and CDR2 are GTSNPN and SVGIG (reference sequence).

This chain links TRBV7-3 with TRBJ1-6, with D maybe TRBD1 (6 bases). The CDR3 totals 12 residues. V was cut by 5 bases and J by 13 bases, with 12 bases left in between. Germline CDR1 SGHTA, CDR2 FQGTGA. The CDR3 spells CASSLQTGPLHF. In nucleotides, the CDR3 is TGTGCCAGCAGCCTGCAAACAGGGCCCCTCCACTTT. The complete variable domain, with remaining parts taken from reference TRBV7-3 and TRBJ1-6, reads GAGVSQTPSNKVTEKGKYVELRCDPISGHTALYWYRQSLGQGPEFLIYFQGTGAADDSGLPNDRFFAVRPEGSVSTLKIQRTERGDSAVYLCASSLQTGPLHFGNGTRLTVT.

The CDR3 protein is CSVPRARQGGEAFF. The DNA of the CDR3 is TGCAGCGTCCCCAGGGCGCGGCAGGGAGGTGAAGCTTTCTTT. The V and J genes are TRBV29-1 and TRBJ1-1, with D possibly TRBD1 on 5 matching bases. Germline V gives CDR1 SQVTM, CDR2 ANQGSEA. This CDR3 has 14 amino acids. V was trimmed by 6 bases and J by 7 bases, leaving 21 bases between them.

V gene TRBV6-1 combines with J gene TRBJ1-5; D gene uncertain. The germline V and J ends were trimmed by 7 bases and 2 bases, with 9 bases remaining between them. Germline values: CDR1 MNHNS, CDR2 SASEGT. CDR3 size: 13 residues. CDR3 sequence (DNA): TGTGCCAGCATGAGGGCAGGCAATCAGCCCCAGCATTTT. As protein: CASMRAGNQPQHF.